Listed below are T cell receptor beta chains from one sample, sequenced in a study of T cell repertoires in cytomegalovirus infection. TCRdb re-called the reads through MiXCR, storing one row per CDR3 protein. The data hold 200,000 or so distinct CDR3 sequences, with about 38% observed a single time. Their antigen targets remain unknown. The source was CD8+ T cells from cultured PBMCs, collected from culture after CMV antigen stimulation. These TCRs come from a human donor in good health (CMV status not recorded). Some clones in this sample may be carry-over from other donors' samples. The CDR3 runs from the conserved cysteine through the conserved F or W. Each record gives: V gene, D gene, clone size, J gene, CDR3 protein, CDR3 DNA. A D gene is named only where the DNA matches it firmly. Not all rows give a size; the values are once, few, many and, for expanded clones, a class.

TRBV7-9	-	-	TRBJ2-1	CASSSSDTDYNEQFF	TGTGCCAGCAGCTCCTCCGACACTGACTACAATGAGCAGTTCTTC
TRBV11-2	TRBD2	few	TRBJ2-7	CASSLELAGESGEQYF	TGTGCCAGCAGCTTAGAACTAGCGGGAGAGAGCGGCGAGCAGTACTTC
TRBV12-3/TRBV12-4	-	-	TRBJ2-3	CASSFAGTTDTQYF	TGTGCCAGCAGTTTTGCGGGGACCACAGATACGCAGTATTTT
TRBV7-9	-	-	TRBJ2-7	CASSPFLGGNYEQYF	TGTGCCAGCAGCCCCTTTCTGGGGGGCAACTACGAGCAGTACTTC
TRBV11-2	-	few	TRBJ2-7	CASSPDGESSYEQYF	TGTGCCAGCAGCCCAGACGGTGAAAGCTCCTACGAGCAGTACTTC
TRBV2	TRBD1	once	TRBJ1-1	CASSDPLTGAEAFF	TGTGCCAGCAGTGACCCCCTTACAGGGGCTGAAGCTTTCTTT
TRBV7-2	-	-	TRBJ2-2	CASSYSLASGRNTGELFF	TGTGCCAGCAGCTACTCCCTGGCCAGCGGCAGAAACACCGGGGAGCTGTTTTTT
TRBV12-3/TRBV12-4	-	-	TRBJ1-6	CASSFGGSNSPLHF	TGTGCCAGCAGTTTTGGGGGTTCTAATTCACCCCTCCACTTT
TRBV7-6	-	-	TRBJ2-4	CASSLAPSDIQYF	TGTGCCAGCAGCTTGGCCCCGAGCGACATTCAGTACTTC
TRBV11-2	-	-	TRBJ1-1	CASSFLSTEAFF	TGTGCCAGCAGCTTCCTTAGCACTGAAGCTTTCTTT
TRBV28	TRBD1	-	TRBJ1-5	CASSFHRQGIRIIQPLHF	TGTGCCAGCAGTTTCCACCGACAGGGGATTCGAATTATTCAGCCCCTGCATTTT
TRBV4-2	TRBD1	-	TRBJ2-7	CASSQDTGTGAIEQYF	TGTGCCAGCAGCCAAGATACTGGGACAGGGGCCATCGAGCAGTACTTC
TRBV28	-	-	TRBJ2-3	CASSVQQASGTDTQYF	TGTGCCAGCAGCGTGCAACAAGCCTCGGGAACAGATACGCAGTATTTT
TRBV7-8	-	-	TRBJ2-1	CASSFRTATVSDNEQFF	TGTGCCAGCAGCTTCAGGACGGCGACAGTTTCCGACAATGAGCAGTTCTTC